This entry lists 23 T cell receptor beta chains sequenced from one sample in a study of blood T cell repertoires in COVID-19 (dated by TCRdb to 2018 to 2021). The library came from the immunoSEQ multiplex PCR assay. The source is immuneACCESS, and TCRdb retained only in-frame sequences with V and J called. Part of the clones is not carried over; for the studies checked, unresolved V genes explain less than half of this, and the remainder is unexplained. Within this sample are under 450,000 clones, with about 87% of them counted one time only. The ten largest make up around 13% of the sample. What was sequenced was peripheral blood. These receptors all stem from a woman in her 50s with COVID-19, enrolled during active disease.

The chain joins TRBV24-1 to TRBJ1-2; D might be TRBD1 (5 bases). The CDR3 is 13 amino acids. Germline V gene sequence: CDR1 KGHDR, CDR2 SFDVKD. V dropped 4 bases and J dropped 8 bases, with 13 bases sitting between them. The CDR3 coding sequence is TGTGCCACCAGTGACAGGACAAAGGCGGGCTACACCTTC. This gives the protein CATSDRTKAGYTF.

The chain carries TRBV30 and TRBJ1-5, with D possibly being TRBD1 (6 bases). CDR1 and CDR2 (germline): GTSNPN, SVGIG (reference sequence). The CDR3 contains 14 residues. With 0 bases removed from V and 6 bases from J, the gap between germline ends came to 12 bases. The CDR3 sequence: CAWSVWGGSQPQHF. For the CDR3, the DNA is TGTGCCTGGAGTGTATGGGGGGGCTCTCAGCCCCAGCATTTT.

This chain uses TRBV7-9 with TRBJ1-5, with D perhaps TRBD1 (6 bases). The CDR3 extends over 13 amino acids. CDR1 SEHNR and CDR2 FQNEAQ come from the germline V gene (reference sequence). V lost 2 bases and J 4 bases, leaving 6 bases between the germline ends. CDR3 in DNA: TGTGCCAGCAGCTTACAGGGGAATCAGCCCCAGCATTTT. This encodes CASSLQGNQPQHF.

This chain uses TRBV3-1 (or the pseudogene TRBV3-2) with TRBJ1-1; D is possibly TRBD1 (5 bases). CDR1 and CDR2 from the germline V gene are LGHDT and YNNKEL (reference sequence). The length of the CDR3 is 15 residues. Trimming shortened V by 1 base and J by 4 bases, and 13 bases separated the two germline ends. Here the CDR3 DNA reads TGTGCCAGCAGCCAAGTCGGTGGGGGGAGCACTGAAGCTTTCTTT. Its translation is CASSQVGGGSTEAFF.

The chain carries TRBV7-9 and TRBJ2-7; TRBD2 aligns across 7 bases. The CDR3 covers 13 residues. CDR1 and CDR2 (germline): SEHNR, FQNEAQ (reference sequence). V shed 3 bases, J shed 4 bases, and the junction held 3 bases outside the gene matches. DNA for the CDR3: TGTGCCAGCAGCTTGTTGGGGGGGTACGAGCAGTACTTC. Translating gives CASSLLGGYEQYF. The entire variable domain, with the rest obtained from reference TRBV7-9 and TRBJ2-7, is as follows: DTGVSQNPRHKITKRGQNVTFRCDPISEHNRLYWYRQTLGQGPEFLTYFQNEAQLEKSRLLSDRFSAERPKGSFSTLEIQRTEQGDSAMYLCASSLLGGYEQYFGPGTRLTVT.

V gene TRBV12-5 combines with J gene TRBJ1-1; 7 nucleotides match TRBD1. V shed 4 bases and J 5 bases; nucleotides not matched to a gene: 22. CDR3 length: 19 residues. Germline V lookup: CDR1 LGHNT, CDR2 FRNRAP. CDR3 amino acids: CASGSPRKGARVVGTEAFF. The CDR3 DNA reads TGTGCTAGTGGTTCCCCCCGGAAGGGGGCGCGAGTTGTTGGGACTGAAGCTTTCTTT.

The CDR3 DNA follows: TGTGCCAGCAGCCTCAATTCGGGGACAGGAGAGTGCACCTTC. Its protein product is CASSLNSGTGECTF. The J gene is TRBJ1-2, the V gene TRBV3-1 (or the pseudogene TRBV3-2), with 8 bases lining up with TRBD1. The CDR3 length is 14 residues. V lost 4 bases to trimming and J lost 13 bases; unmatched junction nucleotides: 14. Germline V gene data show CDR1 as LGHDT and CDR2 as YNNKEL (reference sequence).

This rearrangement joins TRBV7-3 to TRBJ2-3; D might be TRBD2 (6 bases). Per germline, CDR1 SGHTA and CDR2 FQGTGA. The length of the CDR3 is 16 residues. V lost 1 base and J 2 bases, leaving 13 bases between the germline ends. CDR3 protein: CASSLMGAGNTDTQYF. Here the CDR3 DNA reads TGTGCCAGCAGCTTAATGGGCGCGGGGAACACAGATACGCAGTATTTT.

Comments on this clone: The same CDR3 also results from other DNA sequences found in this sample. The J gene is TRBJ2-7, the V gene TRBV7-8; 9 positions agree with TRBD2. The CDR3 has 13 residues. CDR1 and CDR2 from the germline V gene are SGHVS and FQNEAQ. The ends lost 5 bases at V and 4 bases at J; junction bases unmatched: 3. CDR3 nucleotides: TGTGCCAGCAGCCTAGGACTAGCGTACGAGCAGTACTTC. Its protein product is CASSLGLAYEQYF. Full variable domain (remainder filled in from reference TRBV7-8 and TRBJ2-7): GAGVSQSPRYKVAKRGQDVALRCDPISGHVSLFWYQQALGQGPEFLTYFQNEAQLDKSGLPSDRFFAERPEGSVSTLKIQRTQQEDSAVYLCASSLGLAYEQYFGPGTRLTVT.

The chain combines TRBV5-1 with TRBJ1-2, with a weak D call TRBD1 (6 bases). The CDR3 has 13 amino acids. Between the trimmed V and J ends, which lost 0 bases and 6 bases, there was a span of 9 bases. From germline, CDR1 is SGHRS and CDR2 YFSETQ. The CDR3 region has the DNA TGCGCCAGCAGCTTGGGCAGGGACAATGGCTACACCTTC. Translation gives CASSLGRDNGYTF. The full variable domain, its missing parts supplied by reference TRBV5-1 and TRBJ1-2, is KAGVTQTPRYLIKTRGQQVTLSCSPISGHRSVSWYQQTPGQGLQFLFEYFSETQRNKGNFPGRFSGRQFSNSRSEMNVSTLELGDSALYLCASSLGRDNGYTFGSGTRLTVV.

This chain joins TRBV30 and TRBJ1-2; possible D gene TRBD1, 5 bases. This CDR3 region has 14 residues. CDR1 GTSNPN and CDR2 SVGIG come from the germline V gene (reference sequence). Trimming took 0 bases from V and 7 from J, leaving 15 bases between them. This chain's CDR3 is CAWSVAGPLSGYTF. The CDR3, as DNA: TGTGCCTGGAGTGTAGCAGGGCCTCTTTCTGGCTACACCTTC.

The chain has TRBV9 and TRBJ2-2, with D possibly being TRBD2 (6 bases). The germline CDR1 and CDR2 sequences are SGDLS and YYNGEE. This CDR3 spans 16 amino acids. The V end lost 4 bases, the J end lost 3 bases, and 16 bases lay between the germline ends. DNA of the CDR3: TGTGCCAGCAGCCCGCGGGGACCTCCCCACACCGGGGAGCTGTTTTTT. It codes for CASSPRGPPHTGELFF. The complete variable domain, with remaining parts taken from reference TRBV9 and TRBJ2-2, reads DSGVTQTPKHLITATGQRVTLRCSPRSGDLSVYWYQQSLDQGLQFLIQYYNGEERAKGNILERFSAQQFPDLHSELNLSSLELGDSALYFCASSPRGPPHTGELFFGEGSRLTVL.

Points on this clone: One end of the junction fails to match germline, which may point to a read error. V and J are TRBV6-5 and TRBJ1-2; 8 positions agree with TRBD1. Germline V gene lookup returns CDR1 MNHEY and CDR2 SVGAGI. The CDR3 has 15 residues. The CDR3 protein is CASSWRGQGVYPGYF. CDR3 DNA: TGTGCCAGCAGTTGGCGAGGACAGGGAGTCTACCCCGGGTACTTC.

This chain uses TRBV24-1 with TRBJ2-3; D might be TRBD1 (5 bases). The CDR3 is made up of 15 amino acids. V was trimmed by 5 bases and J by 2 bases, leaving 13 bases between them. Germline V gene sequence: CDR1 KGHDR, CDR2 SFDVKD. The CDR3 protein is CATSGLQDPTDTQYF. The CDR3 coding sequence is TGTGCCACCAGTGGTTTACAGGACCCCACAGATACGCAGTATTTT.

This chain connects TRBV30 to TRBJ1-6, with TRBD1 as a possible D gene (5 bases). The CDR3 has 13 amino acids. V was cut by 5 bases and J by 8 bases, with 13 bases left in between. From germline, CDR1 is GTSNPN and CDR2 SVGIG (reference sequence). In nucleotides, the CDR3 is TGTGCCTGGGCCTTGGGGGGAGATTCACCCCTCCACTTT. This codes for CAWALGGDSPLHF.

The rearrangement joins TRBV18 to TRBJ1-2; 7 bases match TRBD1. CDR3 size: 18 residues. With 6 bases clipped from V and 0 bases from J, the junction kept 16 bases outside the gene matches. Germline CDR1 KGHSH, CDR2 LQKENI. The chain's CDR3 is CASSPPPGQAHSNYGYTF. The CDR3 DNA reads TGTGCCAGCTCCCCTCCCCCCGGACAGGCGCACTCTAACTATGGCTACACCTTC.

This clone came up once. The rearrangement uses TRBV19 and TRBJ2-7, with a tentative D call TRBD2 (6 bases). The CDR3 has 14 amino acids. The germline gives CDR1 LNHDA, CDR2 SQIVND (reference sequence). Trimming cost V 8 bases and J 1 base, with 15 bases left between them. CDR3 in amino acids: CASGTPGRSYEQYF. DNA for the CDR3: TGTGCCAGTGGGACTCCGGGCAGGTCCTACGAGCAGTACTTC.

V and J are TRBV10-3 and TRBJ1-3; 8 bases match TRBD1. The CDR3 consists of 13 residues. V shed 7 bases, J shed 8 bases, and the junction held 7 bases outside the gene matches. From germline, CDR1 is ENHRY and CDR2 SYGVKD. CDR3: CAIMADRVDTIYF. The CDR3, as DNA: TGTGCCATCATGGCGGACAGGGTGGACACCATATATTTT.

The J gene is TRBJ2-6, the V gene TRBV23-1; TRBD1 agrees at 7 bases. Being an ORF, TRBV23-1 has a function that is uncertain. Trimming took 6 bases from V and 4 from J; bases not matched to a gene: 12. CDR3 length: 17 amino acids. DNA of the CDR3: TGCGCCAGCAGATTACCGGGACAGAGTTGGGGGGCCAACGTCCTGACTTTC. This translates into CASRLPGQSWGANVLTF.

The chain uses TRBV27 and TRBJ1-1; D gene uncertain. Trimming removed 4 bases from V and 1 base from J, with 16 bases in between. Germline V lookup: CDR1 MNHEY, CDR2 SMNVEV (reference sequence). The CDR3 consists of 16 residues. The CDR3 loop reads CASSSTTSFRNTEAFF. Here the CDR3 DNA reads TGTGCCAGCAGTTCAACTACCAGCTTCAGGAACACTGAAGCTTTCTTT.

V usage is TRBV5-5 and J usage is TRBJ1-2, with D tentatively TRBD1 (6 bases). The CDR3 consists of 16 residues. The germline V and J ends were trimmed by 4 bases and 0 bases, with 16 bases remaining between them. Germline CDR1 reads SGHKS; CDR2 reads YYEKEE (reference sequence). CDR3: CASSQGTGRANYGYTF. Here the CDR3 DNA reads TGTGCCAGCAGCCAGGGAACAGGGAGAGCTAACTATGGCTACACCTTC.

The chain joins TRBV11-1 to TRBJ1-2; 10 nucleotides agree with TRBD1. V trimming: 5 bases; J trimming: 7 bases; junction bases outside the gene matches: 7. Germline V lookup: CDR1 SGHAT, CDR2 FQDESV (reference sequence). The CDR3 covers 14 residues. The CDR3 loop is CASSPGQGRSGYTF. CDR3 DNA sequence: TGTGCCAGCAGCCCGGGACAGGGGCGGTCTGGCTACACCTTC.

This clone appeared once. This chain uses TRBV6-1 with TRBJ2-7, with D uncertain. Germline V CDR1 and CDR2: MNHNS, SASEGT. This CDR3 has 11 residues. The germline V and J ends were trimmed by 3 bases and 3 bases, with 3 bases remaining between them. This CDR3 is CASSDHYEQYF. The CDR3 DNA reads TGTGCCAGCAGTGACCACTACGAGCAGTACTTC.